Listed below are T cell receptor beta chains from one sample, sequenced in a study of T cells in Graves' hyperthyroidism and ophthalmopathy. TCRdb re-called the multiplex PCR reads with MiXCR, one entry per CDR3 protein. The sample yields some 270,000 distinct CDR3 sequences, about an eighth seen once. Sequences were obtained from blood. All receptors come from a woman aged 40-49 years with Graves' hyperthyroidism. Each CDR3 is given with its conserved first and last residue. The order of the fields is clone size, V gene, D gene, J gene, CDR3 DNA, CDR3 protein. A D gene is named only where the DNA matches it firmly. Rows may omit the clone size; those that give it use once, few, many or a size class.

size: many; V: TRBV28; D: -; J: TRBJ2-5; DNA: TGTGCCAGCAGTCCGCAGGGGGGAGAGACCCAGTACTTC; CDR3: CASSPQGGETQYF
size: many; V: TRBV7-2; D: TRBD2; J: TRBJ2-4; DNA: TGTGCCAGCAGCGGGGGGGGGAGCTTTCAGTACTTC; CDR3: CASSGGGSFQYF
size: many; V: TRBV7-3; D: -; J: TRBJ1-2; DNA: TGTGCCAGCAGCCCTGGGGGGCTCGCGGGTGGCTACACCTTC; CDR3: CASSPGGLAGGYTF
size: few; V: TRBV9; D: TRBD1; J: TRBJ1-1; DNA: TGTGCCAGCAGCGGGACAGGGCGGACTGAAGCTTTCTTT; CDR3: CASSGTGRTEAFF
size: few; V: TRBV19; D: -; J: TRBJ1-5; DNA: TGTGCCAGTAGTTTCCGGGAGCAGCCCCAGCATTTT; CDR3: CASSFREQPQHF
size: many; V: TRBV4-2; D: -; J: TRBJ2-7; DNA: TGTGCCAGCAGCCAAGGTGGGGGCGACCTGTCCTACGAGCAGTACTTC; CDR3: CASSQGGGDLSYEQYF
size: few; V: TRBV20-1; D: -; J: TRBJ2-1; DNA: TGCAGTGCTAGGCCGACTAGTATTCCCTACAATGAGCAGTTCTTC; CDR3: CSARPTSIPYNEQFF
size: few; V: TRBV12-3/TRBV12-4; D: -; J: TRBJ2-6; DNA: TGTGCCAGCAGTTCAGGGGACTATGGGGCCAACGTCCTGACTTTC; CDR3: CASSSGDYGANVLTF
size: many; V: TRBV7-9; D: -; J: TRBJ2-3; DNA: TGTGCCAGCAGCTTAGGTGGGGCCGGGTTCACAGATACGCAGTATTTT; CDR3: CASSLGGAGFTDTQYF
size: many; V: TRBV2; D: -; J: TRBJ1-1; DNA: TGTGCCAGCAGCCTGACAGGTGCTGATATAGCTGAAGCTTTCTTT; CDR3: CASSLTGADIAEAFF
size: many; V: TRBV7-9; D: -; J: TRBJ1-1; DNA: TGTGCCAGCGCCGAACAGGGATCGGTCACTGAAGCTTTCTTT; CDR3: CASAEQGSVTEAFF
size: many; V: TRBV19; D: -; J: TRBJ1-1; DNA: TGTGCCAGTAGTATAAGAGGATCGGTGAACACTGAAGCTTTCTTT; CDR3: CASSIRGSVNTEAFF
size: many; V: TRBV27; D: -; J: TRBJ1-1; DNA: TGTGCCAGCAGTTTAAGGGGGGGCCCCTTTACGCGGGCTGAAGCTTTCTTT; CDR3: CASSLRGGPFTRAEAFF
size: many; V: TRBV2; D: -; J: TRBJ2-5; DNA: TGTGCCAGCAGCTCGGGACTTCAAGAGACCCAGTACTTC; CDR3: CASSSGLQETQYF
size: -; V: TRBV7-2; D: TRBD2; J: TRBJ2-3; DNA: TGTGCCAGCAGCTTAGCCTCTAGCGGTATAAGCACAGATGCGCAGTATTTT; CDR3: CASSLASSGISTDAQYF
size: many; V: TRBV28; D: TRBD1; J: TRBJ2-5; DNA: TGTGCCAGCAGTCCGCCGGGACAGGGGGTAGAGACCCAGTACTTC; CDR3: CASSPPGQGVETQYF
size: many; V: TRBV5-4; D: TRBD2; J: TRBJ2-3; DNA: TGTGCCAGCAGCCCAAGCGGGAGGATCAGCACAGATACGCAGTATTTT; CDR3: CASSPSGRISTDTQYF
size: many; V: TRBV11-3; D: -; J: TRBJ2-1; DNA: TGTGCCAGCAGCTTACGGCAGGGGGGCGGACTTAGCTCCTACAATGAGCAGTTCTTC; CDR3: CASSLRQGGGLSSYNEQFF
size: many; V: TRBV18; D: -; J: TRBJ1-1; DNA: TGTGCCAGCAGACGACAGATGAACACTGAAGCTTTCTTT; CDR3: CASRRQMNTEAFF
size: many; V: TRBV2; D: -; J: TRBJ2-5; DNA: TGTGCCACTAACCGGCGGGAACAAGAGACCCAGTACTTC; CDR3: CATNRREQETQYF
size: -; V: TRBV6-1; D: -; J: TRBJ2-2; DNA: TGTGCCAGCAGTAACGGACATAAGAACACCGGGGAGCTGTTTTTT; CDR3: CASSNGHKNTGELFF
size: many; V: TRBV28; D: -; J: TRBJ2-5; DNA: TGTGCCAGCCGGAGCAGGGAGGCAGAGACCCAGTACTTC; CDR3: CASRSREAETQYF
size: few; V: TRBV11-3; D: -; J: TRBJ1-4; DNA: TGTGCCAGCAGCTTCCAGGCCTCTAATGAAAAACTGTTTTTT; CDR3: CASSFQASNEKLFF
size: -; V: TRBV7-9; D: TRBD2; J: TRBJ2-5; DNA: TGTGCCAGCAGCTTCTCTAGCGGGAGGGAAGAGACCCAGTACTTC; CDR3: CASSFSSGREETQYF
size: many; V: TRBV20-1; D: -; J: TRBJ2-7; DNA: TGCAGTGCAGGGTGGGGGGACTACGAGCAGTACTTC; CDR3: CSAGWGDYEQYF
size: many; V: TRBV20-1; D: TRBD1; J: TRBJ2-3; DNA: TGCAGTGCGAGCGGGACAGGGGCCACAGATACGCAGTATTTT; CDR3: CSASGTGATDTQYF
size: -; V: TRBV2; D: -; J: TRBJ2-3; DNA: TGTGCCAGCAGTAAAGGACTCACAGATACGCAGTATTTT; CDR3: CASSKGLTDTQYF
size: -; V: TRBV30; D: -; J: TRBJ1-2; DNA: TGTGCCTGGGCCCGGGGAAACTATGGCTACACCTTC; CDR3: CAWARGNYGYTF
size: few; V: TRBV14; D: -; J: TRBJ2-3; DNA: TGTGCCAGCAGCCATGGAGCTAGCATCTCAACAGATACGCAGTATTTT; CDR3: CASSHGASISTDTQYF
size: many; V: TRBV5-5; D: TRBD2; J: TRBJ2-1; DNA: TGTGCCAGCACCCCCGGGGGGGCCGGGAATGAGCAGTTCTTC; CDR3: CASTPGGAGNEQFF
size: many; V: TRBV2; D: -; J: TRBJ2-5; DNA: TGTGCCAGCAGCGCGACTAGTGGGGCCTCAGAGACCCAGTACTTC; CDR3: CASSATSGASETQYF
size: many; V: TRBV2; D: TRBD2; J: TRBJ2-6; DNA: TGTGCCAGCAGTGATATGGGGCTAGCGGGTGGCTGGGCCAACGTCCTGACTTTC; CDR3: CASSDMGLAGGWANVLTF
size: few; V: TRBV3-1; D: -; J: TRBJ2-1; DNA: TGTGCCAGCAGCCAAGGGGGAGAGATTTACAATGAGCAGTTCTTC; CDR3: CASSQGGEIYNEQFF
size: -; V: TRBV10-3; D: -; J: TRBJ2-1; DNA: TGTGCCATCAGTGAGTCGACTAGAAACAATGAGCAGTTCTTC; CDR3: CAISESTRNNEQFF
size: few; V: TRBV6-1; D: -; J: TRBJ1-2; DNA: TGTGCCAGCAGTGAAGCCGGGGTTAACTATGGCTACACCTTC; CDR3: CASSEAGVNYGYTF
size: many; V: TRBV12-3/TRBV12-4; D: TRBD2; J: TRBJ2-7; DNA: TGTGCCAGCAGCCCTCTGATACTAGCGGGAGGGGGAGAGCAGTACTTC; CDR3: CASSPLILAGGGEQYF
size: many; V: TRBV5-5; D: -; J: TRBJ2-7; DNA: TGTGCCAGCAGCTTGGTTCCAGGGAGGTCCGCCTACGAGCAGTACTTC; CDR3: CASSLVPGRSAYEQYF
size: many; V: TRBV27; D: -; J: TRBJ1-5; DNA: TGTGCAAGCAACCCAACTTCGGGTTATAGCAATCAGCCCCAGCATTTT; CDR3: CASNPTSGYSNQPQHF
size: -; V: TRBV7-2; D: TRBD2; J: TRBJ2-3; DNA: TGTGCCAGCAGCTTAGAGGGAACTAGCGGGAGAGATACGCAGTATTTT; CDR3: CASSLEGTSGRDTQYF
size: few; V: TRBV14; D: -; J: TRBJ2-5; DNA: TGTGCCAGCAGCCGACTTGGGACTCTCGAGTACCAAGAGACCCAGTACTTC; CDR3: CASSRLGTLEYQETQYF
size: many; V: TRBV5-1; D: -; J: TRBJ1-2; DNA: TGCGCCAGCAGCCTCGGGTCGGCAGGCCTAAACTATGGCTACACCTTC; CDR3: CASSLGSAGLNYGYTF
size: -; V: TRBV6-1; D: TRBD2; J: TRBJ2-3; DNA: TGTGCCAGCACCTCGGGCGGGGGTACTAGCACAGATACGCAGTATTTT; CDR3: CASTSGGGTSTDTQYF
size: -; V: TRBV4-1; D: TRBD2; J: TRBJ2-3; DNA: TGCGCCAGCAGCCAACCTACCGGACTAGCGGGAGTAGCGGATACGCAGTATTTT; CDR3: CASSQPTGLAGVADTQYF
size: many; V: TRBV12-3/TRBV12-4; D: -; J: TRBJ1-1; DNA: TGTGCCAGCAGTTTGTATCGTCGGCGGGACACTGAAGCTTTCTTT; CDR3: CASSLYRRRDTEAFF
size: -; V: TRBV5-5; D: -; J: TRBJ2-3; DNA: TGTGCCAGCAGCTCAGCAGAACGGCGTACGCAGTATTTT; CDR3: CASSSAERRTQYF
size: many; V: TRBV2; D: -; J: TRBJ2-1; DNA: TGTGCCAGCAGCGGATCGCCCAGGGAGGTTGCCTACAATGAGCAGTTCTTC; CDR3: CASSGSPREVAYNEQFF
size: few; V: TRBV27; D: TRBD2; J: TRBJ2-1; DNA: TGTGCCAGCATTACCTCGGGGGGTGAGCAGTTCTTC; CDR3: CASITSGGEQFF
size: many; V: TRBV3-1; D: -; J: TRBJ1-5; DNA: TGTGCCAGCAGCGACCGGGCCGGGGGCAATCAGCCCCAGCATTTT; CDR3: CASSDRAGGNQPQHF
size: many; V: TRBV7-9; D: TRBD1; J: TRBJ1-5; DNA: TGTGCCAGCAGCTTAGCCCGGACAGGGGGTGAACAGCCCCAGCATTTT; CDR3: CASSLARTGGEQPQHF
size: many; V: TRBV11-2; D: TRBD2; J: TRBJ2-1; DNA: TGTGCCAGCAGCTTACCGCTAGCGGGGGCTAATGAGCAGTTCTTC; CDR3: CASSLPLAGANEQFF
size: many; V: TRBV6-1; D: TRBD2; J: TRBJ2-2; DNA: TGTGCCAGCAGTTGGGCTAGCGGGAGCCGATCACCGAAGCTGTTTTTT; CDR3: CASSWASGSRSPKLFF
size: many; V: TRBV2; D: -; J: TRBJ2-3; DNA: TGTGCCAGCAGTGATGTTTTTGGGGAAGATACGCAGTATTTT; CDR3: CASSDVFGEDTQYF
size: many; V: TRBV12-3/TRBV12-4; D: TRBD2; J: TRBJ2-1; DNA: TGTGCCAGCAGCCCCGGGTGGACTAGCGGGAACAATGAGCAGTTCTTC; CDR3: CASSPGWTSGNNEQFF